Listed below are T cell receptor beta chains from one sample, sequenced in a study of shared clonotypes between healthy human individuals. Sequenced by immunoSEQ multiplex PCR; TCRdb stores in-frame clones only, minus some. The table has just over 2,000,000 clones, about 95% seen once. Material: naive CD8+ T cells sorted from blood. The receptor set was obtained from a man younger than 35 in good health. Both conserved end residues are trimmed from each CDR3. The D gene is left open where the match is weak. Clone size is shown for a subset of rows, as once, few, many or a class of expanded clone.

v_call	d_call	j_call	clone_size	cdr3_aa
TRBV7-9	TRBD1	TRBJ1-1	.	ASSRGQGLNTEAF
TRBV21-1	.	TRBJ2-5	.	ASSDTGTSGRGETQY
TRBV4-1	.	TRBJ1-1	.	ASSLRVGAEAF
TRBV7-9	.	TRBJ1-1	once	ASSHDGVNTEAF
TRBV7-9	TRBD2	TRBJ2-3	.	ASSSPGTRNPGTDTQY
TRBV27	TRBD2	TRBJ2-1	once	ASSLSWGGSYNEQF
TRBV27	TRBD1	TRBJ1-1	.	ASSPQRVQGDTEAF
TRBV6-5	.	TRBJ2-5	once	ASSTLGGQETQY
TRBV7-8	.	TRBJ1-6	.	ASSQGIFSYSPLH
TRBV6-5	.	TRBJ1-1	.	ASRPGTSLEAF
TRBV19	.	TRBJ2-7	.	ASSMTAEGNEQY
TRBV13	.	TRBJ1-1	.	ASSSGGNTEAF
TRBV6-4	.	TRBJ2-7	.	ASSDEQEIYEQY
TRBV12-5	.	TRBJ2-3	.	ASGPPGGIRY
TRBV29-1	.	TRBJ2-3	once	SATLLGTDTQY
TRBV2	.	TRBJ2-1	.	ASRMPGTRNNEQF
TRBV21-1	.	TRBJ2-3	.	ASSITSPQATQY
TRBV5-1	.	TRBJ2-7	.	ASRWGWSYEQY
TRBV7-8	TRBD1	TRBJ2-2	.	ASSLAGTGVSGELF
TRBV28	TRBD1	TRBJ1-4	.	ASSLGQGVNEKLF
TRBV7-2	.	TRBJ2-4	.	ASSLGAGWDIQY
TRBV6-5	TRBD1	TRBJ1-4	.	ATQGGLNEKLF
TRBV27	.	TRBJ2-7	.	ASNSVGFHEQY
TRBV28	.	TRBJ1-1	.	ASKRELNTEAF